Shown below are 21 T cell receptor beta chains from a single sample sequenced in a study of control samples from healthy donors and cancer patients. The protocol was immunoSEQ multiplex PCR, while the TCRdb copy is restricted to in-frame clones and leaves out a portion. The repertoire has 85,000 to 100,000 clones, about four fifths of them found once; the top ten carry roughly 2%. The sequencing input was blood. These receptors all come from a man aged 55-75 years in good health.

The V call is TRBV7-7, the J call TRBJ2-2; D is tentatively TRBD1 or TRBD2 (5 bases each). The CDR3 length is 21 residues. Germline loops: CDR1 SSHAT, CDR2 FNYEAQ (reference sequence). V was shortened by 5 bases and J by 6 bases, with 34 bases between the two germline ends. CDR3 DNA: TGTGCCAGCAGCGTAGGCAGGGCCCAACACCGGGGAGATGGGCTATCCGGGGAGCTGTTTTTT. Protein: CASSVGRAQHRGDGLSGELFF.

The sample holds a few counts of this clone. The chain links TRBV7-3 to TRBJ2-7; D remains ambiguous. Germline V CDR1 and CDR2: SGHTA, FQGTGA. The V and J ends lost 8 bases and 2 bases respectively, with 13 bases between them. This CDR3 contains 13 residues. The CDR3 nucleotides read TGTGCCAGCGCACCTGGTCTAGCCTACGAGCAGTACTTC. Protein sequence: CASAPGLAYEQYF.

This chain uses TRBV6-5 with TRBJ1-2; TRBD1 might be the D (5 bases). Germline CDR1 is MNHEY and CDR2 is SVGAGI. The V end lost 7 bases, the J end lost 7 bases, and 13 bases lay between the germline ends. This CDR3 is 12 amino acids long. CDR3 region: CASTRGGSGYTF. As DNA, the CDR3 is TGTGCCAGCACACGGGGGGGGAGTGGCTACACCTTC.

In its sample, this clone was seen once. The chain is built from TRBV5-4 and TRBJ1-2, with no clear D. The CDR3 is 14 residues long. Germline CDR1 SGHNT, CDR2 YYREEE (reference sequence). The V gene lost 1 base and the J gene lost 9 bases, with 16 bases spanning the gap. The CDR3 sequence is CASSLPGREQSYTF. The DNA of the CDR3 is TGTGCCAGCAGCTTGCCGGGAAGGGAACAGAGCTACACCTTC.

This chain uses TRBV5-4 with TRBJ2-4; D is possibly TRBD2 (6 bases). This CDR3 comprises 15 residues. Germline CDR1 is SGHNT and CDR2 is YYREEE (reference sequence). V gave up 4 bases and J gave up 1 base, with 12 bases separating them. This chain's CDR3 is CASSGYGSAKNIQYF. DNA of the CDR3: TGTGCCAGCAGCGGTTACGGGAGTGCCAAAAACATTCAGTACTTC.

The chain carries TRBV3-1 (or the pseudogene TRBV3-2) and TRBJ2-3; D is unclear. This CDR3 contains 11 residues. The germline V and J ends were trimmed by 3 bases and 7 bases, with 5 bases remaining between them. Germline V CDR1 and CDR2: LGHDT, YNNKEL (reference sequence). This chain's CDR3 is CASSQGNTQYF. The CDR3 coding sequence is TGTGCCAGCAGCCAGGGGAATACGCAGTATTTT.

This chain joins TRBV15 and TRBJ2-1; 13 nucleotides agree with TRBD2. The length of the CDR3 is 20 residues. Germline V lookup: CDR1 LNHNV, CDR2 YYDKDF (reference sequence). Trimming removed 2 bases from V and 3 bases from J; junction bases left unmatched: 13. CDR3 protein: CATSRTLGLAGDVIYNEQFF. The CDR3 bases are TGTGCCACCAGCAGAACTCTCGGACTAGCGGGAGATGTAATCTACAATGAGCAGTTCTTC.

This clone turned up a few times. This chain links TRBV6-5 with TRBJ2-1, with TRBD1 matching over 10 bases. The CDR3 extends over 14 amino acids. Germline CDR1 is MNHEY and CDR2 is SVGAGI. Unmatched junction bases numbered 9, after V lost 6 bases and J lost 10 bases. The CDR3 here is CASRARQTGGEQFF. The CDR3 DNA sequence: TGTGCCAGCAGGGCCCGACAGACAGGGGGCGAGCAGTTCTTC.

The chain joins TRBV19 to TRBJ1-4; D ambiguous. Trimming shortened V by 8 bases and J by 7 bases, and 17 bases separated the two germline ends. The length of the CDR3 is 14 residues. CDR1 is LNHDA and CDR2 is SQIVND in the germline V gene (reference sequence). CDR3 residues: CASVSVGDSEKLFF. The CDR3 coding sequence is TGTGCCAGTGTCTCCGTGGGTGATAGTGAAAAACTGTTTTTT.

This clone was counted only a few times. The chain employs TRBV2 and TRBJ1-4; D unclear. V was pared by 3 bases and J by 5 bases, with 19 bases between. The CDR3 extends over 17 amino acids. The V gene's germline CDR1 is SNHLY and CDR2 FYNNEI. The CDR3 DNA sequence: TGTGCCAGCAGTGATCGGCAGGCCACCGGCCGGAATGAAAAACTGTTTTTT. This gives the protein CASSDRQATGRNEKLFF. The whole variable domain, filled in from reference TRBV2 and TRBJ1-4, reads EPEVTQTPSHQVTQMGQEVILRCVPISNHLYFYWYRQILGQKVEFLVSFYNNEISEKSEIFDDQFSVERPDGSNFTLKIRSTKLEDSAMYFCASSDRQATGRNEKLFFGSGTQLSVL.

The rearrangement links TRBV2 to TRBJ2-2; perhaps TRBD2 as D (6 bases). Germline loops: CDR1 SNHLY, CDR2 FYNNEI. Trimming took off 4 bases at V and 1 base at J, with 10 bases between the two ends. There are 15 residues in the CDR3. The DNA of the CDR3 is TGTGCCAGCAGTGGTATTAGCGGGAACACCGGGGAGCTGTTTTTT. This sequence encodes CASSGISGNTGELFF. The full variable domain, in which reference TRBV2 and TRBJ2-2 provide the parts outside the CDR3, is EPEVTQTPSHQVTQMGQEVILRCVPISNHLYFYWYRQILGQKVEFLVSFYNNEISEKSEIFDDQFSVERPDGSNFTLKIRSTKLEDSAMYFCASSGISGNTGELFFGEGSRLTVL.

This chain connects TRBV30 to TRBJ2-5; possible D gene TRBD2, 6 bases. Trimming pared 5 bases from V and 5 bases from J, leaving 18 bases between. Germline loops: CDR1 GTSNPN, CDR2 SVGIG (reference sequence). The CDR3 contains 14 residues. CDR3 DNA: TGTGCCTGGGCCGGGACTCCCCGAGGGGAGACCCAGTACTTC. Residues: CAWAGTPRGETQYF.

The J gene is TRBJ1-6, the V gene TRBV6-5; tentatively, D is TRBD1 (5 bases). V gave up 5 bases and J gave up 7 bases, with 12 bases separating them. The CDR3 covers 14 residues. CDR1 and CDR2 (germline): MNHEY, SVGAGI. The CDR3 sequence: CASSRGEGNSPLHF. DNA of the CDR3: TGTGCCAGCAGTAGGGGTGAGGGGAATTCACCCCTCCACTTT.

This chain connects TRBV5-6 to TRBJ1-2, with unresolved D. CDR3 size: 14 residues. Per the germline V gene, CDR1 is SGHDT and CDR2 is YYEEEE. V lost 0 bases and J lost 5, with 11 bases in between. CDR3 in amino acids: CASSLEGRAYGYTF. Here the CDR3 DNA reads TGTGCCAGCAGCTTGGAAGGGCGGGCTTATGGCTACACCTTC.

This chain links TRBV5-1 with TRBJ1-1; D gene uncertain. V was shortened by 4 bases and J by 1 base, with 17 bases between the two germline ends. Germline V gene sequence: CDR1 SGHRS, CDR2 YFSETQ. CDR3 size: 16 residues. The CDR3 protein is CASSISTPGSNTEAFF. The CDR3 bases are TGCGCCAGCAGCATAAGTACCCCTGGATCGAACACTGAAGCTTTCTTT.

V and J are TRBV27 and TRBJ1-1; D is possibly TRBD1 (6 bases). Germline values: CDR1 MNHEY, CDR2 SMNVEV (reference sequence). The germline V and J ends were trimmed by 5 bases and 3 bases, with 10 bases remaining between them. This CDR3 has 13 residues. Here the CDR3 reads CASSPQGYTEAFF. CDR3 nucleotides: TGTGCCAGCAGTCCCCAGGGGTACACTGAAGCTTTCTTT.

The chain is built from TRBV4-2 and TRBJ2-7; TRBD1 matches 10 bases. V lost 7 bases, J lost 3 bases, and 9 bases stayed unmatched. CDR1 and CDR2 from the germline V gene are LGHNA and YNFKEQ. CDR3 length: 15 residues. Here the CDR3 reads CASTSSGTGDYEQYF. The DNA for the CDR3 is TGTGCCAGCACCTCCTCCGGGACAGGGGACTACGAGCAGTACTTC.

V is TRBV6-1 and J is TRBJ1-2, with a tentative D call TRBD1 (5 bases). V was cut by 1 base and J by 8 bases, with 14 bases left in between. The CDR3 runs 14 residues. Per the germline V gene, CDR1 is MNHNS and CDR2 is SASEGT. The CDR3 protein is CASSEELAGWGYTF. CDR3 DNA: TGTGCCAGCAGTGAAGAATTGGCAGGGTGGGGCTACACCTTC.

This clone turned up a few times. The rearrangement joins TRBV19 to TRBJ2-3, with D possibly called TRBD1 or TRBD2 (5 bases each). CDR1 is LNHDA, CDR2 SQIVND, per germline (reference sequence). Between the trimmed V and J ends, which lost 6 bases and 2 bases, there was a span of 15 bases. The CDR3 is made up of 15 amino acids. The chain's CDR3 is CASSLRTGHTDTQYF. In DNA, the CDR3 is TGTGCCAGTAGCCTGCGGACGGGGCACACAGATACGCAGTATTTT.

CDR3 DNA: TGTGCCAGCAGCAAACGTATCCCCGTACGTGACGGCTACACCTTC. Its translation is CASSKRIPVRDGYTF. The rearrangement links TRBV5-8 to TRBJ1-2; the D is unclear. The CDR3 contains 15 residues. From germline, CDR1 is SGHTS and CDR2 YDEGEE. The germline V and J ends were trimmed by 4 bases and 8 bases, with 21 bases remaining between them.

The chain recombines TRBV6-6 with TRBJ1-2; D gene ambiguous. The CDR3 length is 11 residues. Germline-derived CDR1 and CDR2 are MNHNY and SVGAGI (reference sequence). Trimming cost V 7 bases and J 6 bases, with 9 bases left between them. The CDR3 DNA reads TGTGCCAGCATGTATTCGGATGGCTACACCTTC. This gives the protein CASMYSDGYTF.